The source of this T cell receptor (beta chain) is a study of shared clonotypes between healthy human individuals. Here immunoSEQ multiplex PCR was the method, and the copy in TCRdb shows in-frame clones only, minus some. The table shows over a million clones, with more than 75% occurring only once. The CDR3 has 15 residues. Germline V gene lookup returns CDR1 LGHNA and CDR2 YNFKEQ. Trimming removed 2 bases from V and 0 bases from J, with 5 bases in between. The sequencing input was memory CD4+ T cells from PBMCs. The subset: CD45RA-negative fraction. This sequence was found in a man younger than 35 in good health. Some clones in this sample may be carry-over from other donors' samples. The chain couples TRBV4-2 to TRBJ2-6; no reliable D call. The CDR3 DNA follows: TGTGCCAGCAGCCAACTCGGCTCTGGGGCCAACGTCCTGACTTTC. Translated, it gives CASSQLGSGANVLTF.